This TCR beta chain was sequenced during a study of CXCR3-negative and CXCR3-positive naive CD8 T cells. UMI-labeled 5' RACE yielded the TRB cDNA libraries. With the 5' RACE reads reprocessed, TCRdb shows one record per CDR3 protein and no DNA. This sample contains approximately 38,000 distinct CDR3 sequences. This CDR3 is built from 15 residues. In germline, CDR1 is MRHNA, CDR2 SNTAGT. Input material: memory CD8+ T cells from blood. The receptor was derived from a human donor in good health. Some clones in this sample may be carry-over from other donors' samples. The chain has TRBV6-4 and TRBJ2-2; TCRdb indicates TRBD1, and absent DNA this call remains unverified. The CDR3: CASSVEQGNTGELFF.